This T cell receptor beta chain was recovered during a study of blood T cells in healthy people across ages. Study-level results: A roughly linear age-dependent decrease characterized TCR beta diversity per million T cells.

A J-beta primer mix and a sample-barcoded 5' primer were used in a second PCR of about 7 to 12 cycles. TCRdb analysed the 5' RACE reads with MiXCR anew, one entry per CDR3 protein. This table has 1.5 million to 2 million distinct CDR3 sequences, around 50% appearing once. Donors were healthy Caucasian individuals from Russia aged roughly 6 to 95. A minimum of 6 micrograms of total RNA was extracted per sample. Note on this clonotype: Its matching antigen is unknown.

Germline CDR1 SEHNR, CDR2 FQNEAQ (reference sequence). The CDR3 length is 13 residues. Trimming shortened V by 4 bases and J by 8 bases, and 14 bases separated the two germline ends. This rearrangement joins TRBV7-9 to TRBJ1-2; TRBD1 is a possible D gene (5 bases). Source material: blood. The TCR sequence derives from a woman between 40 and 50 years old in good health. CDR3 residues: CASSWGGAEGYTF. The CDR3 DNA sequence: TGTGCCAGCAGCTGGGGAGGGGCGGAAGGCTACACCTTC.